A selection of T cell receptor beta chains follows, all from one sample in a study of blood T cell repertoires in COVID-19. Some clones are missing from TCRdb's copy, which holds only in-frame ones; the method was immunoSEQ multiplex PCR. The repertoire consists of 95,000 to 130,000 clones, with around four fifths occurring once and the leading ten covering around 2.3%. Specimen: peripheral blood. All receptors derive from a man aged 25-45 years with acute or convalescent COVID-19. Each CDR3 is given with its conserved first and last residue. D genes are given only for firm matches. Only part of the rows carry a size: once, few, many, or a class if the clone is expanded.

V gene	clone size	J gene	D gene	CDR3 DNA	CDR3 protein
TRBV14	once	TRBJ1-1	NA	TGTGCCAGCAGCCGGAGGGGGGGCTACACTGAAGCTTTCTTT	CASSRRGGYTEAFF
TRBV21-1	NA	TRBJ2-1	NA	TGTGCCAGCAGCAAAGCGGAGACGTGGGCCTACAATGAGCAGTTCTTC	CASSKAETWAYNEQFF
TRBV7-9	NA	TRBJ2-2	NA	TGTGCCAGTATACGACTCTCCCCGTATCCCACCGGGGAGCTGTTTTTT	CASIRLSPYPTGELFF
TRBV6-1	NA	TRBJ2-1	NA	TGTGCCAGCAGTGAACACAGGGAATTCAACAATGAGCAGTTCTTC	CASSEHREFNNEQFF
TRBV5-6	NA	TRBJ1-2	NA	TGTGCCAGCAGCTTGGAAGCAGGTAGTAACTATGGCTACACCTTC	CASSLEAGSNYGYTF
TRBV29-1	once	TRBJ1-5	NA	TGCAGCGTCGCCGACAGCGTTTACAATCAGCCCCAGCATTTT	CSVADSVYNQPQHF
TRBV30	NA	TRBJ2-1	TRBD2	TGTGCCTGGAGTGTCGGGCTAGCGGGGGGCGATGAGCAGTTCTTC	CAWSVGLAGGDEQFF
TRBV19	few	TRBJ2-1	TRBD2	TGTGCCAGTAGTAAGGGACTAGCGGGAGTCAATGAGCAGTTCTTC	CASSKGLAGVNEQFF
TRBV11-2	NA	TRBJ1-2	NA	TGTGCCAGCATCCTTCGTGGCAGTTACACCTTC	CASILRGSYTF
TRBV5-4	once	TRBJ2-2	TRBD2	TGTGCCAGCAGCTTAATAGCGGGAGTAGATACCGGGGAGCTGTTTTTT	CASSLIAGVDTGELFF
TRBV7-8	NA	TRBJ1-2	NA	TGTGCCAGCAGCTTAGCGACGGGTCTGGATGGCTACACCTTC	CASSLATGLDGYTF
TRBV18	NA	TRBJ2-7	TRBD1	TGTGCCAGCTCACCCCAACCCGCGACAGGGGGCGGTTCCGAGCAGTACTTC	CASSPQPATGGGSEQYF
TRBV4-2	NA	TRBJ2-3	TRBD2	TGTGCCAGCAGCCAACTCCCTAGCGGGATCTCTAGCACAGATACGCAGTATTTT	CASSQLPSGISSTDTQYF
TRBV5-4	NA	TRBJ1-1	NA	TGTGCCAGCAGCTTAATAGCAAACACTGAAGCTTTCTTT	CASSLIANTEAFF
TRBV4-1	NA	TRBJ2-2	TRBD2	TGCGCCAGCAGCCAAGGGGTACTAGCGACCGGGGAGCTGTTTTTT	CASSQGVLATGELFF
TRBV7-9	few	TRBJ2-2	NA	TGTGCCAACCGGGACATAAACACCGGGGAGCTGTTTTTT	CANRDINTGELFF
TRBV15	NA	TRBJ2-7	NA	TGTGCCACCAGCAGGCAGGGGTCCTACGAGCAGTACTTC	CATSRQGSYEQYF
TRBV7-9	NA	TRBJ2-1	TRBD2	TGTGCCAGCAGAGCTAGGGAGGGTGAGCAGTTCTTC	CASRAREGEQFF